The present T cell receptor beta chain was sequenced within a study of spatial heterogeneity in lung cancer. Study observations and caveats: In tumors, expanded intratumoral alpha and beta TCR counts tracked mutation counts.

Concerning this clonotype: Its antigen is unidentified.

Germline CDR1 reads LNHDA; CDR2 reads SQIVND (reference sequence). There are 15 residues in the CDR3. V was pared by 6 bases and J by 5 bases, with 9 bases of the junction left unmatched. Individual TCR cDNA molecules each bore their own unique molecular identifier. TCRdb reprocessed the 5' RACE reads via MiXCR and lists one record per CDR3 protein. The table includes some 12,000 distinct CDR3 sequences, roughly 13% detected once. Time point noted: sample taken at primary tumor resection. The chain has TRBV19 and TRBJ1-4; TRBD1 agrees at 7 bases. This sequence was found in a male donor with early-stage non-small cell lung cancer. Sequenced here: lung tumor tissue, sampled at surgery. The CDR3 bases are TGTGCCAGTAGCACCCCGGACAGGACGAATGAAAAACTGTTTTTT. Translation gives CASSTPDRTNEKLFF.